Shown below are 24 T cell receptor beta chains from a single sample sequenced in a study of regulatory dendritic cells for organ transplantation. Sequenced by immunoSEQ multiplex PCR; TCRdb stores in-frame clones only, minus some. Of 25,000 to 30,000 clones detected, around 82% appear once; the ten largest clones hold over 0.35%. The sequenced material came from naive CD8+ T cells from blood. Subset of the sample: CD45RA+ naive T cells. The receptor source for this set is a human donor in good health.

The chain is built from TRBV2 and TRBJ1-1; D remains unclear. Trimming cost V 8 bases and J 1 base, with 8 bases left between them. The CDR3 sequence is 12 residues long. Germline V gene lookup returns CDR1 SNHLY and CDR2 FYNNEI. CDR3 nucleotide sequence: TGTGCCAGCGAGGATCCGAACACTGAAGCTTTCTTT. Its translation: CASEDPNTEAFF.

V usage is TRBV2 and J usage is TRBJ1-4, with TRBD1 matching 9 bases. V was clipped by 8 bases and J by 6 bases; unmatched bases: 4. The V gene's germline CDR1 is SNHLY and CDR2 FYNNEI. This CDR3 region has 13 residues. The CDR3: CASLDRGDEKLFF. CDR3 in DNA: TGTGCCAGCCTAGACAGGGGGGATGAAAAACTGTTTTTT. Full variable domain (missing parts from reference TRBV2 and TRBJ1-4): EPEVTQTPSHQVTQMGQEVILRCVPISNHLYFYWYRQILGQKVEFLVSFYNNEISEKSEIFDDQFSVERPDGSNFTLKIRSTKLEDSAMYFCASLDRGDEKLFFGSGTQLSVL.

The chain employs TRBV7-9 and TRBJ2-1; possibly TRBD1 for D (6 bases). The CDR3 has 12 amino acids. Trimming took off 2 bases at V and 9 bases at J, with 8 bases between the two ends. Germline V gives CDR1 SEHNR, CDR2 FQNEAQ (reference sequence). CDR3 sequence reads: CASSLSGAEQFF. In DNA form, the CDR3 reads TGTGCCAGCAGCTTATCAGGGGCTGAGCAGTTCTTC.

The chain combines TRBV7-8 with TRBJ1-1; the match to TRBD1 covers 9 bases. The CDR3 is 14 amino acids. The V segment lost 5 bases and the J segment 6 bases; nucleotides outside the gene matches: 7. Per the germline V gene, CDR1 is SGHVS and CDR2 is FQNEAQ. This CDR3 reads CASSPNRGLSEAFF. The CDR3 DNA sequence: TGTGCCAGCAGCCCTAACAGGGGGCTTTCTGAAGCTTTCTTT.

The V and J genes are TRBV6-5 and TRBJ2-1; TRBD2 matches at 10 bases. V lost 2 bases and J lost 3; bases outside the gene matches: 4. This CDR3 contains 16 residues. The V gene's germline CDR1 is MNHEY and CDR2 SVGAGI. Here the CDR3 reads CASSYPSGGVYNEQFF. The CDR3 DNA follows: TGTGCCAGCAGTTACCCAAGCGGGGGGGTCTACAATGAGCAGTTCTTC.

The chain joins TRBV7-8 to TRBJ2-3; D unclear. V was cut by 5 bases and J by 3 bases, with 21 bases left in between. Germline lookup yields CDR1 SGHVS and CDR2 FQNEAQ. The CDR3 is made up of 17 amino acids. For the CDR3, the DNA is TGTGCCAGCAGCCGGAGTGTTGGGTCCCTAATTACAGATACGCAGTATTTT. This codes for CASSRSVGSLITDTQYF.

The V and J genes are TRBV4-2 and TRBJ2-3; possibly TRBD1 for D (6 bases). V was cut by 0 bases and J by 0 bases, with 13 bases left in between. The CDR3 consists of 17 residues. CDR1 is LGHNA, CDR2 YNFKEQ, per germline. CDR3 amino acids: CASSQDLWGLSTDTQYF. CDR3 coding DNA: TGTGCCAGCAGCCAAGATCTGTGGGGGCTTAGCACAGATACGCAGTATTTT.

The genes are TRBV15 and TRBJ1-6, with 11 nucleotides matching TRBD1. The V gene end was trimmed by 4 bases and the J gene end by 8 bases; junction bases not matched to a gene: 7. CDR1 and CDR2 from the germline V gene are LNHNV and YYDKDF (reference sequence). CDR3 size: 16 residues. CDR3 nucleotides: TGTGCCACCAGCATTCCCGGACAGGGGGCATATTCACCCCTCCACTTT. Encoded protein: CATSIPGQGAYSPLHF.

The chain couples TRBV5-1 to TRBJ2-2; D possibly corresponds to TRBD1 (5 bases). The germline V gene encodes CDR1 SGHRS and CDR2 YFSETQ. V was pared by 5 bases and J by 4 bases, with 15 bases between. The CDR3 has 15 residues. The CDR3 reads CASSEVGAVTGELFF. Written as DNA, the CDR3 is TGCGCCAGCAGTGAGGTTGGGGCGGTCACCGGGGAGCTGTTTTTT.

The chain combines TRBV4-3 with TRBJ2-1, with TRBD2 matching 14 bases. The CDR3 extends over 17 amino acids. Germline assignment: CDR1 LGHNA and CDR2 YSLEER. The ends lost 0 bases at V and 5 bases at J; junction bases unmatched: 3. The CDR3 DNA sequence: TGCGCCAGCAGCCAAGATAGACTAGCGGGGGGGCACAATGAGCAGTTCTTC. This encodes CASSQDRLAGGHNEQFF.

DNA for the CDR3: TGCAGCGTTGAGGGTTCTCCTAGAGAGCAGTACTTC. Amino acid sequence: CSVEGSPREQYF. The genes are TRBV29-1 and TRBJ2-7; D is ambiguous. Germline CDR1 reads SQVTM; CDR2 reads ANQGSEA. The CDR3 totals 12 residues. The V end lost 3 bases, the J end lost 7 bases, and 13 bases lay between the germline ends.

This clone was recorded only once. This sequence joins TRBV7-2 and TRBJ2-6, with D maybe TRBD1 (5 bases). V was shortened by 4 bases and J by 2 bases, with 9 bases between the two germline ends. CDR1 SGHTA and CDR2 FQGNSA come from the germline V gene. The CDR3 covers 15 residues. This chain's CDR3 is CASSYWGPGANVLTF. The CDR3 coding sequence is TGTGCCAGCAGCTATTGGGGCCCTGGGGCCAACGTCCTGACTTTC.

The V and J genes are TRBV6-5 and TRBJ1-2; possible D gene TRBD1, 5 bases. The V end was cut by 0 bases, the J end by 12 bases, with 11 bases between. There are 12 residues in the CDR3. Looked up from germline, CDR1 is MNHEY and CDR2 is SVGAGI. The DNA for the CDR3 is TGTGCCAGCAGTTACTCTGTAGGGGTTGACACCTTC. This encodes CASSYSVGVDTF.

The V and J genes are TRBV7-9 and TRBJ2-4, with 7 bases identical to TRBD1. J was trimmed by 9 bases and V by 5 bases; bases with no gene match: 19. This CDR3 spans 17 amino acids. CDR1 and CDR2 (germline): SEHNR, FQNEAQ (reference sequence). In DNA form, the CDR3 reads TGTGCCAGCAGCCCGAAAACACAGGGGTCCGCGTATGGCATTCAGTACTTC. Its translation: CASSPKTQGSAYGIQYF.

This clone was seen once. This chain links TRBV4-2 with TRBJ1-5; TRBD1 aligns across 8 bases. V shed 1 base, J shed 2 bases, and the junction held 19 bases outside the gene matches. This CDR3 contains 21 residues. The germline V gene encodes CDR1 LGHNA and CDR2 YNFKEQ. Here the CDR3 reads CASSQAVGGQGASFGNQPQHF. CDR3 DNA: TGTGCCAGCAGCCAAGCTGTAGGTGGGCAGGGGGCTTCGTTTGGCAATCAGCCCCAGCATTTT.

This clone was counted between two and nine times. V is TRBV2 and J is TRBJ2-5; 10 bases are a match to TRBD2. The CDR3 totals 18 residues. The germline V gene has CDR1 SNHLY and CDR2 FYNNEI. With V trimmed by 6 bases and J by 0 bases, 13 bases remained unmatched. The CDR3: CASRLGVAGGRYQETQYF. CDR3 DNA sequence: TGTGCCAGCAGACTGGGGGTAGCGGGGGGCAGGTACCAAGAGACCCAGTACTTC.

There are a few counts of this clone. This chain connects TRBV5-6 to TRBJ2-7, with D possibly TRBD1 on 6 matching bases. Trimming cost V 3 bases and J 0 bases, with 19 bases left between them. CDR3 length equals 17 residues. CDR1 is SGHDT and CDR2 is YYEEEE in the germline V gene. The CDR3 is CASSSINQGPSSYEQYF. The CDR3 bases are TGTGCCAGCAGCTCGATTAACCAGGGGCCTAGCTCCTACGAGCAGTACTTC.

V usage is TRBV6-1 and J usage is TRBJ2-5; D perhaps matches TRBD1 (6 bases). The CDR3 contains 15 residues. Trimming removed 2 bases from V and 1 base from J, with 11 bases in between. CDR1 is MNHNS and CDR2 is SASEGT in the germline V gene. The CDR3 DNA sequence: TGTGCCAGCAGTGAAAGGGACACAGCCCAAGAGACCCAGTACTTC. Protein: CASSERDTAQETQYF.

In DNA form, the CDR3 reads TGCGCCAGCAGTTTGGGCAGGGCAAACTCTGGGGCCAACGTCCTGACTTTC. Encoded protein: CASSLGRANSGANVLTF. The chain recombines TRBV4-3 with TRBJ2-6, with D perhaps TRBD1 (5 bases). This CDR3 has 17 residues. Germline CDR1 and CDR2: LGHNA and YSLEER. Trimming took off 6 bases at V and 0 bases at J, with 15 bases between the two ends.

The V call is TRBV6-1, the J call TRBJ2-2, with a weak D call TRBD2 (5 bases). Trimming cost V 8 bases and J 6 bases, with 7 bases left between them. This CDR3 is 11 amino acids long. The V gene's germline CDR1 is MNHNS and CDR2 SASEGT. The chain's CDR3 is CASGLAGELFF. CDR3 sequence (DNA): TGTGCCAGCGGACTGGCCGGGGAGCTGTTTTTT.

This clone has more than one count but fewer than ten. The rearrangement links TRBV7-8 to TRBJ2-7; 11 positions agree with TRBD1. V lost 5 bases to trimming and J lost 5 bases; unmatched junction nucleotides: 8. CDR3 size: 15 residues. CDR1 SGHVS and CDR2 FQNEAQ come from the germline V gene. In DNA form, the CDR3 reads TGTGCCAGCAGCCCCGGGACAGGGGGATCCGACGAGCAGTACTTC. Translating gives CASSPGTGGSDEQYF.

The chain employs TRBV14 and TRBJ2-7; 10 bases fit TRBD1. The CDR3 sequence is 15 residues long. The germline V gene encodes CDR1 SGHDN and CDR2 FVKESK. V was pared by 3 bases and J by 2 bases, with 4 bases of the junction left unmatched. In DNA, the CDR3 is TGTGCCAGCAGCCACTGGGACAGGGGACCCTACGAGCAGTACTTC. It translates to CASSHWDRGPYEQYF.

The rearrangement links TRBV4-3 to TRBJ1-2; tentative D call: TRBD1 (6 bases). The length of the CDR3 is 15 residues. CDR1 is LGHNA and CDR2 is YSLEER in the germline V gene. The germline V and J ends were trimmed by 1 base and 6 bases, with 15 bases remaining between them. The CDR3 loop reads CASSQVKYQGNGYTF. The CDR3 DNA reads as TGCGCCAGCAGCCAAGTAAAGTACCAGGGGAATGGCTACACCTTC.

This chain joins TRBV9 and TRBJ2-3, with TRBD1 as a possible D gene (6 bases). The CDR3 is made up of 17 amino acids. Germline V lookup: CDR1 SGDLS, CDR2 YYNGEE. Trimming removed 3 bases from V and 2 bases from J, with 19 bases in between. Written as DNA, the CDR3 is TGTGCCAGCAGCGATACCAGGGGCCAAGCCTTCACAGATACGCAGTATTTT. Protein: CASSDTRGQAFTDTQYF. Looking up the rest from reference TRBV9 and TRBJ2-3 gives the full variable domain: DSGVTQTPKHLITATGQRVTLRCSPRSGDLSVYWYQQSLDQGLQFLIQYYNGEERAKGNILERFSAQQFPDLHSELNLSSLELGDSALYFCASSDTRGQAFTDTQYFGPGTRLTVL.